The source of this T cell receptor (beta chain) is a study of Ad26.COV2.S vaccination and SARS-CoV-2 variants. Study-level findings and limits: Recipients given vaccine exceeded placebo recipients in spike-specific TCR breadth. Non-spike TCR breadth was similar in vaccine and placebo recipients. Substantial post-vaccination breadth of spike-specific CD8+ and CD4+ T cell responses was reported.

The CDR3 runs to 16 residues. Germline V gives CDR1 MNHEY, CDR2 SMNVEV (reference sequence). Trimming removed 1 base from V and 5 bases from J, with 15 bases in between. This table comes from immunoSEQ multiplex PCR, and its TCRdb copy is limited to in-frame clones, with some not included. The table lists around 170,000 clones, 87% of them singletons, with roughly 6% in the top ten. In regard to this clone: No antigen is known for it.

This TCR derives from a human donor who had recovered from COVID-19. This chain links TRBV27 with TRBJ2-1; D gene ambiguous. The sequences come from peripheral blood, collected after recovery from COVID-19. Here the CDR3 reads CASSLWSGTFNNEQFF. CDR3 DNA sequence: TGTGCCAGCAGTTTATGGTCGGGTACCTTCAACAATGAGCAGTTCTTC.